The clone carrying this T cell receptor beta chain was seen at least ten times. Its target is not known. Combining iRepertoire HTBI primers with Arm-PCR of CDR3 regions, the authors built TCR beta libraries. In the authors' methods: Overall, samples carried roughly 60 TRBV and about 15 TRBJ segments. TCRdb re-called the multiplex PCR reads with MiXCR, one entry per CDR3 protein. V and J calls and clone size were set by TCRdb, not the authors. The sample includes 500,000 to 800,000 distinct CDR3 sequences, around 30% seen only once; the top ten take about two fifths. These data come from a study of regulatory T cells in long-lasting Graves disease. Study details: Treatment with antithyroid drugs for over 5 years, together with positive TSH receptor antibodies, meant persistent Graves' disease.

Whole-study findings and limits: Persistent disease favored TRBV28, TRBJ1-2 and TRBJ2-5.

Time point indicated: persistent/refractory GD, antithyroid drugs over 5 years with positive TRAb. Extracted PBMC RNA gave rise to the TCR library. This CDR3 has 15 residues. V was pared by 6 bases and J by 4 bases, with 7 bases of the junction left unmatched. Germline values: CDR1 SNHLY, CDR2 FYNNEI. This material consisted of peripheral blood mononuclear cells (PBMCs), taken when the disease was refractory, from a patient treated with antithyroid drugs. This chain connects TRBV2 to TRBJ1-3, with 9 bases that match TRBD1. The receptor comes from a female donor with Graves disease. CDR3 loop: CASREQGAPGNTIYF. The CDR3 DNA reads TGTGCCAGCAGAGAACAGGGGGCGCCGGGAAACACCATATATTTT.